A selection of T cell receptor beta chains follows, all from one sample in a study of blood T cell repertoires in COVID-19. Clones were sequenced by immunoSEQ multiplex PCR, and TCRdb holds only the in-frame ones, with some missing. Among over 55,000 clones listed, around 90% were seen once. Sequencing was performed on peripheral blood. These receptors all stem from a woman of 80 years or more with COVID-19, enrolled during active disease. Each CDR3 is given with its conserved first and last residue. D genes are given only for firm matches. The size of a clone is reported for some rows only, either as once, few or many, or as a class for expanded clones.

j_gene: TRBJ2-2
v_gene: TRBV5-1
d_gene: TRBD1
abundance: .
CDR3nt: TGCGCCAGCAGCTTCGAACAGGGGGTCACCGGGGAGCTGTTTTTT
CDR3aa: CASSFEQGVTGELFF

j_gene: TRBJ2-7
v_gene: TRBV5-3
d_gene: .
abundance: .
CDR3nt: TGTGCCAGAAGCTTGCAAACGGTATACGAGCAGTACTTC
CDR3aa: CARSLQTVYEQYF

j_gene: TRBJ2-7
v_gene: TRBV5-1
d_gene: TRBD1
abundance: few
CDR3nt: TGCGCCAGCAGCTTGGGCGGGACAGGGACATACGAGCAGTACTTC
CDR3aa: CASSLGGTGTYEQYF

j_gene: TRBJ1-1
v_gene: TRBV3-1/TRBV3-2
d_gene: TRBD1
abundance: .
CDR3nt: TGTGCCAGCAGCCTCTCGACAGGGCCGGCTTTCTTT
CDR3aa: CASSLSTGPAFF

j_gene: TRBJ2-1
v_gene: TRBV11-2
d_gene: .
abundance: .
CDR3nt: TGTGCCAGCAGCCCTCAGACTAGGAGGAATGAGCAGTTCTTC
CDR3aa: CASSPQTRRNEQFF

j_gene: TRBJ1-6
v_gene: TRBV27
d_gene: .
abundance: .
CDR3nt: TGTGCCAGCAAATACAGGTCCGGCAATTCACCCCTCCACTTT
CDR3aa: CASKYRSGNSPLHF

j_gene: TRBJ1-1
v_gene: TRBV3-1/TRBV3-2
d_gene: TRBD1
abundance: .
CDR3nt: TGTGCCAGCAGCCAAACGACAGGGGGGAGAAGGAACACTGAAGCTTTCTTT
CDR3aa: CASSQTTGGRRNTEAFF

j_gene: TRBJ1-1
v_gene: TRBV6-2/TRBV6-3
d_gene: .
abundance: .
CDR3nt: TGTGCCAGCAGTTACAGGCAGGGGCTAGGATGGACTGAAGCTTTCTTT
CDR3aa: CASSYRQGLGWTEAFF

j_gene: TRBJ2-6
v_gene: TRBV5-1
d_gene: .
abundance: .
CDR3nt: TGCGCCAGCAGCTTGGGGGCCACCGGGGCCAACGTCCTGACTTTC
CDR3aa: CASSLGATGANVLTF

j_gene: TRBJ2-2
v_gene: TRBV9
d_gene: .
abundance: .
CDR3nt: TGTGCCAGCAGCCAGGGGTCTCGGGACACCGGGGAGCTGTTTTTT
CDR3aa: CASSQGSRDTGELFF

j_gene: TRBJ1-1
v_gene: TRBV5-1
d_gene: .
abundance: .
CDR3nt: TGCGCCAGCAGCACTTCGACAAGTGGGAGCACTGAAGCTTTCTTT
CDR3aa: CASSTSTSGSTEAFF

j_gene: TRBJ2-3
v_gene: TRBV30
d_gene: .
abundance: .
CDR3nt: TGTGCCTGGAAGCAAAGCACAGATACGCAGTATTTT
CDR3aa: CAWKQSTDTQYF

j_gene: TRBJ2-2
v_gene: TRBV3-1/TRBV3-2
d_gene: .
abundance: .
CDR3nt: TGTGCCAGCAGCCACCTTGCGGGGTACGGGGGGGAGCTGTTTTTT
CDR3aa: CASSHLAGYGGELFF

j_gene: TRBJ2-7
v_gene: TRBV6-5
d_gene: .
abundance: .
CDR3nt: TGTGCCAGCCAATCGGCAGGAAACTCCTACGAGCAGTACTTC
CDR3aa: CASQSAGNSYEQYF

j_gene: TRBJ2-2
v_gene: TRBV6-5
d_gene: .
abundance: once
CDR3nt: TGTGCCAGCAGTCGGACAGCAGCCGGGGAGCTGTTTTTT
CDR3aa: CASSRTAAGELFF

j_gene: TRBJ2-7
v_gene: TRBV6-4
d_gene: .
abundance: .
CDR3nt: TGTGCCAGCAGTGAAAGAGGGCCCCCCGCCTACGAGCAGTACTTC
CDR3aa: CASSERGPPAYEQYF

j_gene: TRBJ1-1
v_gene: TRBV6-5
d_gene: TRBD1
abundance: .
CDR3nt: TGTGCCAGCAGACGGGGACAGAGTTCTGAAGCTTTCTTT
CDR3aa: CASRRGQSSEAFF

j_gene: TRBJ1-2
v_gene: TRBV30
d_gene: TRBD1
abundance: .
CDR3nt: TGTGCCTGGAGGAGCCAGGGGGCGCGGGGCTACACCTTC
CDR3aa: CAWRSQGARGYTF

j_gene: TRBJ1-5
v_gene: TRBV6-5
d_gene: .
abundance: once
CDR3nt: TGTGCCAGCAGTTCGGGGGGAGGTGTCAATCAGCCCCAGCATTTT
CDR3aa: CASSSGGGVNQPQHF

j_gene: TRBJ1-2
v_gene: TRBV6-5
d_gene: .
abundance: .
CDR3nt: TGTGCCAGCAGGCCCGGGACACGCTCTAACTATGGCTACACCTTC
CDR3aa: CASRPGTRSNYGYTF

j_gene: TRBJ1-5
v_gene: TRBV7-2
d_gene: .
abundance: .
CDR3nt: TGTGCCAGCAGCCTAAGACCGGGAGATGAGGCCCAGCATTTT
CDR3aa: CASSLRPGDEAQHF

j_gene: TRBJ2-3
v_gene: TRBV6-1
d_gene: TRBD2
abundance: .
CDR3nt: TGTGCCAGCAGTGAGAGGGAGGGCAGGGAGGAAGATACGCAGTATTTT
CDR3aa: CASSEREGREEDTQYF

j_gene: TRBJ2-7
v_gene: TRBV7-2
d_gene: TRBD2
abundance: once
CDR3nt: TGTGCCAGCAGCTTAGACGGGACTAGTGGTGCCTACGAGCAGTACTTC
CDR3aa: CASSLDGTSGAYEQYF

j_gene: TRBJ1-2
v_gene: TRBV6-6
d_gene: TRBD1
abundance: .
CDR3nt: TGTGCCGGAACTCGGGACAGGGGGCCCTATGGCTACACCTTC
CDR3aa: CAGTRDRGPYGYTF

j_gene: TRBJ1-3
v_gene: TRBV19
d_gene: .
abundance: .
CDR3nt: TGTGCCAGTAGTGGGCGACAGGCAACCTCTGGAAACACCATATATTTT
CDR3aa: CASSGRQATSGNTIYF

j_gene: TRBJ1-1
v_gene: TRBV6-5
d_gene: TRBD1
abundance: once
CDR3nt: TGTGCCAGCAGTTCAAGACAGGGCGGACCTGAAGCTTTCTTT
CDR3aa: CASSSRQGGPEAFF

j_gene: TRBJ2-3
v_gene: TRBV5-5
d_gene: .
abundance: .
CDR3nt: TGTGCCAGCAGCCCCACCCCGTTCCCCAGGGGGGCAGATACGCAGTATTTT
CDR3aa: CASSPTPFPRGADTQYF

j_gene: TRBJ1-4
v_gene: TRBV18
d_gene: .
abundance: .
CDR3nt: TGTGCCAGCTCAGCCTCGGGGGGAGGCGAAAAACTGTTTTTT
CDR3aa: CASSASGGGEKLFF

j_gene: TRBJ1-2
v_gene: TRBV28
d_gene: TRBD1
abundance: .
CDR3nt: TGTGCCAGCAGTTTTCCTCCGGGACAGGGAGAGGGCTACACCTTC
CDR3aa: CASSFPPGQGEGYTF

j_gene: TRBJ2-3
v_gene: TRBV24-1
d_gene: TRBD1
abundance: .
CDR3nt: TGTGCCACCAGTGAGTCCGGGACAGGGACCCCAGATACGCAGTATTTT
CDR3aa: CATSESGTGTPDTQYF

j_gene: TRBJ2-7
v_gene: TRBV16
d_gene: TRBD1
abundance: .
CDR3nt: TGTGCCAGCAGCCAATCGAACAGGGGGAGCTACGAGCAGTACTTC
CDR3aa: CASSQSNRGSYEQYF

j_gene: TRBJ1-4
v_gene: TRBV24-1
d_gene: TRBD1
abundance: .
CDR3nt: TGTGCCACGCCTACCTCCGGGACAGTAAATGAAAAACTGTTTTTT
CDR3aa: CATPTSGTVNEKLFF

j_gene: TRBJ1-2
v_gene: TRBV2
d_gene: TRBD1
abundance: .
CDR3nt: TGTGCCAGCAGTAGAGAACAGGGGGGTAACTATGGCTACACCTTC
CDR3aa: CASSREQGGNYGYTF

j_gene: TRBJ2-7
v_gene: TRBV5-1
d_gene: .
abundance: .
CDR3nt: TGCGCCAGCAGCTCTAGCTCCTACGAGCAGTACTTC
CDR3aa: CASSSSSYEQYF

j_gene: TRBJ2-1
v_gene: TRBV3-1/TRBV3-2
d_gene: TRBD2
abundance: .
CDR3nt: TGTGCCAGCAGCCAAGGTCCGCGGGGGGGCTACTACAATGAGCAGTTCTTC
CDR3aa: CASSQGPRGGYYNEQFF

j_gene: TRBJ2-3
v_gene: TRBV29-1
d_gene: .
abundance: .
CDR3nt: TGCAGCGTTGTAGGAGGGGCAGATACGCAGTATTTT
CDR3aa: CSVVGGADTQYF

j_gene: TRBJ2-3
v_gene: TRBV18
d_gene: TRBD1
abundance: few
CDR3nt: TGTGCCAGCTCACCCCAGGGGGCGAGCACAGATACGCAGTATTTT
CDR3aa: CASSPQGASTDTQYF

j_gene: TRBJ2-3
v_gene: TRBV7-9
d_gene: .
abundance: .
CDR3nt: TGTGCCAGCAGCTCCACTAGCACAGATACGCAGTATTTT
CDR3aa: CASSSTSTDTQYF

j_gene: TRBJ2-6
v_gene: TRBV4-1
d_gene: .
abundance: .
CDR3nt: TGCGCCAGCAGCCAAGATCGGGACTTCTCTGGGGCCAACGTCCTGACTTTC
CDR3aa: CASSQDRDFSGANVLTF

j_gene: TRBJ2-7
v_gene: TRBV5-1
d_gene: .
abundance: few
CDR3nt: TGCGCCAGCAGTCCAGGGCCGAGACAGAGCTCCTACGAGCAGTACTTC
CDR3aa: CASSPGPRQSSYEQYF

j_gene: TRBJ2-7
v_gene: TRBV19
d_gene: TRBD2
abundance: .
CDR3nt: TGTGCCAGTAGCCTGCGGGGGGCCTCCTACGAGCAGTACTTC
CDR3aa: CASSLRGASYEQYF

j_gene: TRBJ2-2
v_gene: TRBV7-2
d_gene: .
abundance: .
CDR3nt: TGTGCCAGCAGCTTATCTCAAGCTGCCGGGGAGCTGTTTTTT
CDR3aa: CASSLSQAAGELFF

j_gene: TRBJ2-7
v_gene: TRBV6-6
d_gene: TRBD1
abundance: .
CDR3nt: TGTGCCAGCAGTTACCGACAGGGGCTCTACGAGCAGTACTTC
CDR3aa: CASSYRQGLYEQYF

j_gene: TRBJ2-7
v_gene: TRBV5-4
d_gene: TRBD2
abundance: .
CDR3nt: TGTGCCAGCAGCTTACCGGGACTAGCGGGTACCTACGAGCAGTACTTC
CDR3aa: CASSLPGLAGTYEQYF

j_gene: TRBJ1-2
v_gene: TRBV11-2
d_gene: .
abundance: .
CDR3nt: TGTGCCAGCAGCTTAAGGGACAAGTACACCTTC
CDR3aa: CASSLRDKYTF

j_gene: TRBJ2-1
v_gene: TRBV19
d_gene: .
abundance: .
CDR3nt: TGTGCCAGTAATGAGGGCCGGGGTGAGCAGTTCTTC
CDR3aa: CASNEGRGEQFF

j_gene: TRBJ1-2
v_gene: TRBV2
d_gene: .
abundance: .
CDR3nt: TGTGCCAGCAGTGAGGTTCTGGGGCAGGGCCGATATGGCTACACCTTC
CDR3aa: CASSEVLGQGRYGYTF

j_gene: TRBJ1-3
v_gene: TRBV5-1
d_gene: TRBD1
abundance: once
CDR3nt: TGCGCCAGCAGCCAAGAGACAGGGACATCTGGAAACACCATATATTTT
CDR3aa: CASSQETGTSGNTIYF

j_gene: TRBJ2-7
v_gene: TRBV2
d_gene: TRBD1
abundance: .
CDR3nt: TGTGCCAGCAGTTACGGGACAGGGGGCTACGAGCAGTACTTC
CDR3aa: CASSYGTGGYEQYF